These 2 T cell receptor beta chains came from one sample sequenced in a study of blood T cells in healthy people across ages. Then a second PCR, running roughly 6 to 11 cycles, was carried out with a sample-barcoded 5' primer and a J-beta primer mix. MiXCR, applied by TCRdb to the 5' RACE reads, yields one record per CDR3 protein. Among about 680,000 distinct CDR3 sequences listed, over 45% were seen once. Sequencing input: blood. The receptors stem from a woman in her sixties or seventies in good health.

This clonotype was seen more than once but under ten times. The genes are TRBV12-3 or TRBV12-4 and TRBJ2-3, with D tentatively TRBD1 or TRBD2 (5 bases each). The CDR3 runs 12 residues. The ends were cut back, 3 bases at V and 8 bases at J, with 9 bases in the middle. CDR3 protein: CASSFGAGTQYF. The DNA for the CDR3 is TGTGCCAGCAGTTTCGGGGCTGGTACGCAGTATTTT.

This clonotype was counted only a few times. The rearrangement links TRBV11-2 to TRBJ2-3; D gene uncertain. The CDR3 has 14 amino acids. V shed 3 bases and J shed 7 bases, with 14 bases lying between them. CDR1 and CDR2 from the germline V gene are SGHAT and FQNNGV. The CDR3 bases are TGTGCCAGCAGCTTCTCCTCATCCCGCTATACGCAGTATTTT. Its protein product is CASSFSSSRYTQYF.